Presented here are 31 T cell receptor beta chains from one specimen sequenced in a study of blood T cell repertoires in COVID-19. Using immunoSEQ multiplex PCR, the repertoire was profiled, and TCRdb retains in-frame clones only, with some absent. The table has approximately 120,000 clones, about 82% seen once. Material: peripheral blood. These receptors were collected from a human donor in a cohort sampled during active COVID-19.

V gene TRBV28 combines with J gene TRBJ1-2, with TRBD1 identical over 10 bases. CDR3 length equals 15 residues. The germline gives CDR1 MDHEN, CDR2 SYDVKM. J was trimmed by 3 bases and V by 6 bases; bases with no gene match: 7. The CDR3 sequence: CASSPYGTGDYGYTF. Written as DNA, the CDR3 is TGTGCCAGCAGCCCCTACGGGACAGGGGACTATGGCTACACCTTC.

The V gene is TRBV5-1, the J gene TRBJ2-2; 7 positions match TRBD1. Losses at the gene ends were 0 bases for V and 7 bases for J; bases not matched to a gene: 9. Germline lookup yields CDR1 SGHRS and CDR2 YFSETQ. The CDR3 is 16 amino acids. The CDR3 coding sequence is TGCGCCAGCAGCTTGGGACAGGGTGGAAGGATCGGGGAGCTGTTTTTT. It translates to CASSLGQGGRIGELFF.

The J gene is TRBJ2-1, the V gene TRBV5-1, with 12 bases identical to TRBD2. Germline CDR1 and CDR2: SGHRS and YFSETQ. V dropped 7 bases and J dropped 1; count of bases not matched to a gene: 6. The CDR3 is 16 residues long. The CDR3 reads CASDSTSGRSYNEQFF. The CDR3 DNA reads TGCGCCAGCGATAGTACTAGCGGGAGGTCCTACAATGAGCAGTTCTTC.

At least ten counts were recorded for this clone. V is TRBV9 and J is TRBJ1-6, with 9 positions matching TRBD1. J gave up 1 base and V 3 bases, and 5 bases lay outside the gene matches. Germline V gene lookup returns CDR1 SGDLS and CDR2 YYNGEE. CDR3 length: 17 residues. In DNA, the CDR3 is TGTGCCAGCAGCGGACCGACAGGGGGATCCTATAATTCACCCCTCCACTTT. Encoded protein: CASSGPTGGSYNSPLHF.

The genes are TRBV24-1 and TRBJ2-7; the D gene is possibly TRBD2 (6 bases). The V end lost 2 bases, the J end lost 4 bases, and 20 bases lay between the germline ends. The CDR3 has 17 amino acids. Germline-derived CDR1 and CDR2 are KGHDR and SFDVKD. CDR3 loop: CATSDSPAGGRGYEQYF. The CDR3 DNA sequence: TGTGCCACCAGTGATTCCCCGGCAGGTGGTCGGGGGTACGAGCAGTACTTC.

The CDR3 DNA reads as TGTGCCAGCAGTTCCCTACCGCCCGTCGACAGGGTGGAAGATACGCAGTATTTT. It is translated as CASSSLPPVDRVEDTQYF. The genes are TRBV27 and TRBJ2-3, with TRBD1 identical over 7 bases. With V trimmed by 4 bases and J by 5 bases, 18 bases remained unmatched. Germline CDR1 MNHEY, CDR2 SMNVEV (reference sequence). CDR3 length: 18 amino acids.

For the CDR3, the DNA is TGTGCCAGCAGTTTTCCTAGCGGGAGTCAAGAGACCCAGTACTTC. Residues: CASSFPSGSQETQYF. V usage is TRBV28 and J usage is TRBJ2-5; 10 nucleotides line up with TRBD2. The V gene end was trimmed by 3 bases and the J gene end by 2 bases; junction bases not matched to a gene: 3. This CDR3 contains 15 residues. Germline V gene data show CDR1 as MDHEN and CDR2 as SYDVKM.

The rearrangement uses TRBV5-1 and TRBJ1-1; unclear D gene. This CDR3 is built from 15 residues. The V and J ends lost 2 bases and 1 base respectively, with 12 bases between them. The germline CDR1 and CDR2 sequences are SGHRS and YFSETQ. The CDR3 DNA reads TGCGCCAGCAGCTTACACTACAAGACGAACACTGAAGCTTTCTTT. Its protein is CASSLHYKTNTEAFF.

The CDR3 loop reads CASRGAGEDYGYTF. The CDR3 DNA reads TGTGCCAGTAGGGGCGCGGGAGAGGACTATGGCTACACCTTC. The chain joins TRBV19 to TRBJ1-2, with D unresolved. The CDR3 runs 14 residues. Germline V gene data show CDR1 as LNHDA and CDR2 as SQIVND (reference sequence). The germline V and J ends were trimmed by 6 bases and 3 bases, with 14 bases remaining between them.

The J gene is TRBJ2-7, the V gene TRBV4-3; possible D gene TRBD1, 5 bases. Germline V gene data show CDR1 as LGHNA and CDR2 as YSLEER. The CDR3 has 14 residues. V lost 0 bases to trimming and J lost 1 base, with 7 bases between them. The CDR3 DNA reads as TGCGCCAGCAGCCAAGATGACAGTTCCTACGAGCAGTACTTC. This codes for CASSQDDSSYEQYF.

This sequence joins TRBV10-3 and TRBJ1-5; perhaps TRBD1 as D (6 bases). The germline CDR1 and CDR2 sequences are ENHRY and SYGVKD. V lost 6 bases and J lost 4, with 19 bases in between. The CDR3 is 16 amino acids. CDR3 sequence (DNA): TGTGCCATCAGCAAGGGCTACAGGGATTCGAATCAGCCCCAGCATTTT. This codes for CAISKGYRDSNQPQHF.

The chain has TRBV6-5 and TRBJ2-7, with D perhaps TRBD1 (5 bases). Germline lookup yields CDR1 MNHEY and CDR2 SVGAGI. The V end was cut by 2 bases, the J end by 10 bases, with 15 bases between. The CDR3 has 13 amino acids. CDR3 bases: TGTGCCAGCAGTTACGGGGCCAGCGTAGTTCAGTACTTC. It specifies CASSYGASVVQYF.

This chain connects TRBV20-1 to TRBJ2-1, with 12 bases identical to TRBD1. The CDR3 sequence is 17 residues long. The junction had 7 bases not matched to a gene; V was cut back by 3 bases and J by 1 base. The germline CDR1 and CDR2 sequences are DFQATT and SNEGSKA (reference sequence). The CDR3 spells CSASAGQGAKSYNEQFF. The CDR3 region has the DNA TGCAGTGCTAGTGCGGGACAGGGGGCGAAGTCCTACAATGAGCAGTTCTTC.

CDR3 loop: CASSSRTRETQYF. In nucleotides, the CDR3 is TGTGCCAGCAGCTCCCGGACTAGAGAGACCCAGTACTTC. The chain has TRBV7-3 and TRBJ2-5; TRBD2 aligns across 7 bases. Trimming took 4 bases from V and 4 from J; bases not matched to a gene: 3. Germline CDR1 SGHTA, CDR2 FQGTGA. The CDR3 is 13 amino acids.

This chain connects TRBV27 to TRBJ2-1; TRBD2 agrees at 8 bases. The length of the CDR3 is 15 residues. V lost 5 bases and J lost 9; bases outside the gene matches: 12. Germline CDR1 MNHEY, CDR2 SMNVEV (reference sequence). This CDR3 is CASSPFPGLGAEQFF. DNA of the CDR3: TGTGCCAGCAGTCCCTTTCCGGGACTAGGTGCTGAGCAGTTCTTC.

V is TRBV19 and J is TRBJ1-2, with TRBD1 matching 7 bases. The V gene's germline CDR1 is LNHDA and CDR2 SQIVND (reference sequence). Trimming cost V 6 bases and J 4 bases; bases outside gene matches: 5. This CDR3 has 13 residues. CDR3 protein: CASRVDRVYGYTF. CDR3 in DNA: TGTGCCAGTAGGGTAGACAGGGTCTATGGCTACACCTTC.

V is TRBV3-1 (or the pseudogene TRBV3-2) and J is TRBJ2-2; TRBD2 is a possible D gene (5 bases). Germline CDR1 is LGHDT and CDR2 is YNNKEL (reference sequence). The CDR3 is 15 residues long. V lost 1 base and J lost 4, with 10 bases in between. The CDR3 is CASSQVTRITGELFF. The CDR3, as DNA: TGTGCCAGCAGCCAAGTTACTAGGATCACCGGGGAGCTGTTTTTT.

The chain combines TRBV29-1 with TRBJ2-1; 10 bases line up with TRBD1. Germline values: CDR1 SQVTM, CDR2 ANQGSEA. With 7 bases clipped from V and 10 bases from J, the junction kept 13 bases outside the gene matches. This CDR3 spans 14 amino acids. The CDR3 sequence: CSGRGQGLFGEQFF. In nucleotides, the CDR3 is TGCAGCGGGCGGGGACAGGGGTTATTCGGAGAGCAGTTCTTC.

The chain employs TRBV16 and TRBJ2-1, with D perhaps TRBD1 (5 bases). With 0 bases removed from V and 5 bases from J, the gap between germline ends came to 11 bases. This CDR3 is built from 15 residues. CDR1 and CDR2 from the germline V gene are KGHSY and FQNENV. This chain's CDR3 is CASSQSTGFNNEQFF. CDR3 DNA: TGTGCCAGCAGCCAATCAACAGGTTTCAACAATGAGCAGTTCTTC.

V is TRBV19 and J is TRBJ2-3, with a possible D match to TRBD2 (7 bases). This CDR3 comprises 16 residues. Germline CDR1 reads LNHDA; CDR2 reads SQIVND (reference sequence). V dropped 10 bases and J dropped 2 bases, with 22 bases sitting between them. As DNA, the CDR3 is TGTGCCACCAAAGGACGGGGGCTAGCGGACACAGATACGCAGTATTTT. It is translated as CATKGRGLADTDTQYF.

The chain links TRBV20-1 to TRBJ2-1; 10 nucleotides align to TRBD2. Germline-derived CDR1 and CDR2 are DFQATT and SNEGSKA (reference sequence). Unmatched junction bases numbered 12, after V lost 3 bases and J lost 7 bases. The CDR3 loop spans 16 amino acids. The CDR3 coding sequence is TGCAGTGCTAGTCGGACGAGCGGGAGGGCGAGGAATGAGCAGTTCTTC. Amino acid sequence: CSASRTSGRARNEQFF.

The CDR3 loop is CASRGQFNNSPLHF. The CDR3 DNA sequence: TGTGCCAGCAGGGGACAGTTTAATAATTCACCCCTCCACTTT. This chain connects TRBV27 to TRBJ1-6; 7 bases align to TRBD1. The V segment lost 6 bases and the J segment 5 bases; nucleotides outside the gene matches: 4. Germline V CDR1 and CDR2: MNHEY, SMNVEV (reference sequence). The CDR3 has 14 residues.

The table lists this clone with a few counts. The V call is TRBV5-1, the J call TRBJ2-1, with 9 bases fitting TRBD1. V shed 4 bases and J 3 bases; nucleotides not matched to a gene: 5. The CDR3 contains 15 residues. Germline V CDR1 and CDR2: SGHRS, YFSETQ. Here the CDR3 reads CASSLGTGNYNEQFF. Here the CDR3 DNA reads TGCGCCAGCAGCCTGGGGACAGGGAACTACAATGAGCAGTTCTTC.

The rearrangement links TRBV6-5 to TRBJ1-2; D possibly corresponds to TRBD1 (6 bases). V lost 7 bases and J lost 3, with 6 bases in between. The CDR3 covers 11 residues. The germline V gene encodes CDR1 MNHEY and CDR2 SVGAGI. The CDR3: CASNRDYGYTF. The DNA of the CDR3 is TGTGCCAGCAACAGGGACTATGGCTACACCTTC.

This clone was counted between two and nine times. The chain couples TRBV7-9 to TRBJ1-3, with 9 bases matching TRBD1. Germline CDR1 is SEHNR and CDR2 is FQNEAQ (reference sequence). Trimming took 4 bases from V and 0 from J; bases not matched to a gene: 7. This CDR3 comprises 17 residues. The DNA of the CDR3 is TGTGCCAGCAGCTCGGGACAGGGAGTAGGCTCTGGAAACACCATATATTTT. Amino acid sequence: CASSSGQGVGSGNTIYF.

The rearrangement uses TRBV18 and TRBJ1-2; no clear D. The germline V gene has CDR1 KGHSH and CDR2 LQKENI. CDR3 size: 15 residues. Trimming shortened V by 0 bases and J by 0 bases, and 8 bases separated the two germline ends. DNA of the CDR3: TGTGCCAGCTCACCACCGAACAGCCCTAACTATGGCTACACCTTC. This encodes CASSPPNSPNYGYTF.

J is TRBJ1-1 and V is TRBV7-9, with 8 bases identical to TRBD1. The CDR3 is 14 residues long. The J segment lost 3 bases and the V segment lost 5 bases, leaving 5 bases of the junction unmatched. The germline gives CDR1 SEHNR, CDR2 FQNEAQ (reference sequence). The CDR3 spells CASSRQQGDTEAFF. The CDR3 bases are TGTGCCAGCAGCCGCCAACAGGGGGACACTGAAGCTTTCTTT.

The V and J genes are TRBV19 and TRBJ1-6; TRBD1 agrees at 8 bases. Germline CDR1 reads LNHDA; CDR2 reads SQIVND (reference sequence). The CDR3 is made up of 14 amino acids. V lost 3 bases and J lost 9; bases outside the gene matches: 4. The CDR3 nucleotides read TGTGCCAGTAGTATTGGACAGGGACGTTCACCCCTCCACTTT. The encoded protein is CASSIGQGRSPLHF.

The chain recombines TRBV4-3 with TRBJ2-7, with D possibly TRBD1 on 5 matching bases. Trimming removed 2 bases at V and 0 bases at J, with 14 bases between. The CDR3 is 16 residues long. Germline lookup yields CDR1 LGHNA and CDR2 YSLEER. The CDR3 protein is CASSQSVGPTSYEQYF. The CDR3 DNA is TGCGCCAGCAGCCAATCGGTGGGGCCCACCTCCTACGAGCAGTACTTC.

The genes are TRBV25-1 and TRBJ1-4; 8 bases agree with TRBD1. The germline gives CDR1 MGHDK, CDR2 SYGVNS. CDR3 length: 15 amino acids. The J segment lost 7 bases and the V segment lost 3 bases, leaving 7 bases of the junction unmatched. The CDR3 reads CASSDPTGGFEKLFF. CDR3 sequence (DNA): TGTGCCAGCAGTGACCCTACAGGGGGGTTTGAAAAACTGTTTTTT.

CDR3 sequence: CASSYRVSGRYNEQFF. The CDR3 DNA reads TGTGCCAGCAGTTACCGGGTTAGCGGGCGTTACAATGAGCAGTTCTTC. The gene calls are TRBV6-5 and TRBJ2-1; TRBD2 matches at 7 bases. With V trimmed by 2 bases and J by 4 bases, 8 bases remained unmatched. Germline-derived CDR1 and CDR2 are MNHEY and SVGAGI. The CDR3 runs to 16 residues.